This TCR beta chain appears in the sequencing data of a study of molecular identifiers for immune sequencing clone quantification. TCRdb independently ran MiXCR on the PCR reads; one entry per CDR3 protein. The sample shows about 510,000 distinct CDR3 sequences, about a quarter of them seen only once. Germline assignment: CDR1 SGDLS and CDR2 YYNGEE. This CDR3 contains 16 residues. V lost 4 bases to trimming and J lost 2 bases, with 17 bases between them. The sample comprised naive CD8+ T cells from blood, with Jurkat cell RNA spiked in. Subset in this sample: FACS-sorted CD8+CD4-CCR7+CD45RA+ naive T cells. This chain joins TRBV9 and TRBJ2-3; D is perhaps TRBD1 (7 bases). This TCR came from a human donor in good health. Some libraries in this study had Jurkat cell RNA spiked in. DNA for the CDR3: TGTGCCAGCAGCCTCCAGGGGGGCGCGCTCACAGATACGCAGTATTTT. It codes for CASSLQGGALTDTQYF.